This paragraph reports one T cell receptor (beta chain). A few counts support this clone. It lacks a known antigen. Base qualities are missing; no much larger clone stands one base away. Libraries were made using the immunoSEQ multiplex PCR assay. For the multiplex PCR, a mixture combining 60 forward primers for TCR Vbeta segments and 13 reverse primers for TCR Jbeta segments was used. The CDR3 region of rearranged TCR beta genes was amplified from genomic DNA with a multiplex PCR assay. The amplified TCR beta libraries were sequenced on the Illumina HiSeq System as 87-base-pair reads. Per the original workflow: A later analysis tallied 70 million to 100 million unique TCR beta chains across the 600 to 700 repertoires, and about 10 million of those chains were shared by two or more donors. A nearest-neighbor algorithm error-corrected the raw reads and collapsed the reads into unique sequences, merging closely related sequences to remove PCR and sequencing errors. Alignment of CDR3 sequences to IMGT reference sequences was used to assign V, D and J gene segments. Each retained sequence needed at least a six-nucleotide match to both a V gene segment and a J gene segment. Rearrangements were classified as productive when the CDR3 lacked stop codons and remained in frame with V and J, and all other rearrangements were classified as non-productive. Following IMGT convention, CDR3 was defined as the stretch from the second conserved V-encoded cysteine up to the conserved J-encoded phenylalanine. The earlier analysis of fewer than 750 of the donors excluded sequences that lacked an unambiguous match to a single V gene segment. In an earlier analysis of 587 of the donors, V segments were called functional above 56.7% productive rearrangements and were called segregating when the between-donor standard deviation exceeded 5%. A statistical classification framework was built for diagnosing cytomegalovirus status from the catalog of TCR beta chain sequences. In a later analysis, TCR nucleotide sequences were compared against IMGT/GENE-DB human TR gene sequences so that V and J genes could be assigned. The TCRdist pipeline was used in a later analysis to assign CDR3 sequences and most-parsimonious VDJ recombination scenarios. In a later analysis, each TCR beta chain was defined by its CDR3 amino acid sequence together with its V-gene family, and reads lacking a unique V-gene family were excluded. A later analysis removed 450 to 600 highly shared, low-generation-probability nucleotide sequences to deal with suspected cross-contamination and a sequencing artifact. In a later analysis, a clonal expansion index for each public chain was calculated from normalized within-repertoire ranks of inferred template counts. In a later analysis, generation probabilities were computed with a VDJ recombination model fitted to out-of-frame rearrangements, and the resulting probabilities were checked against IGoR. A later analysis scored TCR-TCR, TCR-HLA and TCR-CMV co-occurrence with hypergeometric tests, applying a repertoire-size bias correction to TCR pairs. To estimate false discovery rates, a later analysis permuted the HLA or CMV assignments 20 times. A later analysis grouped co-occurring TCRs with DBSCAN, adding TCRdist sequence similarity when clustering within HLA-allele-positive subsets. Repertoires with fewer than 30,000 or more than 120,000 public chains, plus five repertoires with anomalous nucleotide sharing, were excluded from co-occurrence clustering. TCRdb stores this immuneACCESS table with in-frame sequences only. Part of the clones is absent; in the studies checked, under half of the shortfall reflects unresolved V genes, and no reason is known for the rest. That table gives V, J and clone size, and the DNA gave D and trimming. The sample table holds 80,000 to 100,000 clones, of which 80% to 85% were seen once. Jointly, the top ten make up approximately 1.5% of the sample.

These data are taken from a study of cytomegalovirus exposure and HLA in healthy donors (TCRdb year 2017). Concerning the study at large: According to an earlier analysis of 450 to 650 of the donors, about 179 million T cells yielded over 90 million unique TCR beta sequences and about 300 Gb of sequence data. Donor age, sex, ethnicity and CMV serostatus were collected together with the repertoire data. A later analysis re-analyzed previously published TCR beta repertoires from about 600 donors and added high-resolution HLA genotyping to study TCR occurrence patterns. In an earlier analysis of a few hundred of the donors, high-throughput TCR beta sequencing was used to judge whether each TCR beta V gene segment behaved as functional or pseudogenic. Along with the roughly 700-subject first cohort, a separate validation cohort of over a hundred different subjects was used. Roughly five DR-DQ haplotypes were handled as single units for association and clustering, since linkage in the cohort was strong. All discovery cohort repertoires had been generated on a single sequencing platform. The study aimed to test whether signatures of past pathogen exposure could be identified by cataloging public T cell receptors. Rather than drawing on any new phenotypic data, the later analysis identified candidate immune exposures from TCR beta sequences and the way those sequences occurred across donors. The genetic ancestry cluster associated with self-reported Caucasian donors included around four fifths of the roughly 390 genotyped donors. Typing coverage varied by locus: roughly 620-640 donors for A, B, C, DRB1 and DQB1; approximately 500 for DQA1; around 570 for DPA1; about 450 for DPB1. In a later genetic analysis, genome-wide SNP genotypes for about 55% of the roughly 670 donors were used, and that subset was treated as a discovery cohort. To predict cytomegalovirus infection status, the study combined high-throughput TCR immunosequencing, statistical association of individual TCRs with disease status, and machine learning. The T cell repertoires of around 730 subjects were profiled by immunosequencing and related to cytomegalovirus serostatus. Class I and class II HLA loci were covered by the typing at four-digit resolution. Among some 400 genotyped donors of the cohort, an average of roughly 240,000 unique TCR beta nucleotide sequences were sequenced per donor, roughly 20% of them non-productive. About 330 gigabases of sequencing data and approximately 92 million unique TCR sequences made up an early release that covered fewer than 650 HLA-typed donors.

Results the study describes overall, beyond this receptor: A later analysis associated 16,951 TCR beta sequences with specific HLA alleles at a false discovery rate of 0.05. The earlier analysis of approximately 540 of the donors excluded 15 to 20 rarely observed V segments, including chromosome 9 orphons, because counts were too low. In a later analysis, most CMV-associated TCR beta chains were found to appear HLA-restricted, with HLA associations seemingly driven largely by CMV exposure. In an earlier analysis of fewer than 700 of the donors, most TCR beta V segments appeared in productive rearrangements about 87% or about 30% of the time, broadly matching IMGT annotations. The 87-base-pair reads could not distinguish some IMGT-functional V segments, including TRBV6-2 and TRBV6-3, so those segments were excluded. A further reported finding was that TCR beta sequences accurately predicted the HLA-A and HLA-B alleles for most subjects in the first cohort. A cluster of highly shared sequence variants was judged likely to represent a technical artifact of the sequencing pipeline. For the cohort, immune exposure information was limited to CMV serostatus. In vitro tests confirmed that a few of the cytomegalovirus-associated TCR beta chains recognize cytomegalovirus antigens. In a later analysis, TCR association rates were found to vary across HLA loci, with the most associated TCRs seen for DRB1 alleles and the fewest for HLA-C alleles. In this cohort, only TCR beta chains were sequenced, and detectable features were limited by the absence of alpha or paired-chain data. The presence/absence analyses assumed that sequencing depth was roughly uniform across donors, and that assumption may not be true. The authors suggested that the approach could potentially be generalized to other disease states and immunological phenotypes. A later analysis reported that several top co-occurrence clusters appeared linked to parvovirus B19, influenza, CMV and Epstein-Barr virus. According to a later genetic analysis, donors in an Asian-associated ancestry cluster had fewer N-insertions in productive TCRs than the roughly 700-donor mean. The classifier was reported to diagnose cytomegalovirus status with high specificity and sensitivity in both the original cohort and the validation cohort. Because some donors lacked HLA typing at each locus, the association tests relied only on the typed subset. An association between a missense DCLRE1C variant and V-gene and J-gene trimming of TCR beta chains was found in a later genetic analysis and replicated in an independent cohort. When HLA alleles, especially DR and DQ, strongly co-occurred, attributing TCR associations to individual alleles was difficult. In a later analysis, HLA-associated TCR beta chains were found to be more clonally expanded and to have lower generation probabilities than equally common non-associated chains. Correlated functional status among segregating V segments might reflect linkage disequilibrium, but an unknown experimental factor could not be ruled out. Most TCR sequences were observed very rarely across donors, whereas some public TCRs were present in many individuals. In the study, 150 to 200 TCR beta chains were listed as associated with cytomegalovirus.

The cohort consisted of approximately 670 healthy bone marrow donors. Cohort members were all nominally healthy when sampled, although unrecorded immune exposures were likely present. The donor tested CMV seronegative, placing the donor among the 350 to 400 seronegative members of the cohort. A peripheral blood sample was collected from each donor, and TCR beta sequencing was performed on peripheral blood mononuclear cells. Genomic DNA was extracted from the blood cell samples with the Qiagen DNeasy Blood Extraction Kit. V and J lose 7 bases and 4 bases, and a span of 13 bases separates them. There are 13 amino acids in the CDR3, from cysteine to phenylalanine inclusive. The CDR3 DNA has 39 bases and is translated from base 1. The germline V gene yields LGHNT for CDR1 and FRNRAP for CDR2.

The chain is encoded by TRBV12-5 joined to TRBJ1-1; matching of 5 bases hints at TRBD1 as the D gene. The receptor was derived from a man aged 35 to 55 in good health and CMV-seronegative. Sequenced input: PBMCs. The nucleotide sequence reads TGTGCTAGTGTCCTAGGGGTAGGCACTGAAGCTTTCTTT. It translates as CASVLGVGTEAFF.